A selection of T cell receptor beta chains follows, all from one sample in a study of beta chain features in type 1 diabetes. Here immunoSEQ multiplex PCR was the method, and the copy in TCRdb shows in-frame clones only, minus some. The data show roughly 180,000 clones, about 13% seen once. Specimen: central memory CD4+ T cells from blood. Receptor source: a young woman in good health. Each CDR3 is given with its conserved first and last residue. Each record gives: D gene, clone size, V gene, CDR3 length, J gene, CDR3 DNA, CDR3 protein. The D gene is left open where the match is weak. The listing skips clone size in some rows; elsewhere it reads once, few, many or a size class.

>-|-|TRBV30|15|TRBJ2-1
TGTGCCTGGAGTGTATCCGGGAGTCCCCACAATGAGCAGTTCTTC
CAWSVSGSPHNEQFF
>TRBD2|-|TRBV5-4|17|TRBJ2-2
TGTGCCAGCAGCTCGCCCCCGGGACTAGCGGGAGCCGGGGAGCTGTTTTTT
CASSSPPGLAGAGELFF
>TRBD2|few|TRBV7-9|15|TRBJ2-1
TGTGCCAGCAGCCCACATTTAGCGGGCGCCAATGAGCAGTTCTTC
CASSPHLAGANEQFF
>TRBD1|-|TRBV2|14|TRBJ2-7
TGTGCCAGCAGCGGACAGGGGGTCTCCTACGAGCAGTACTTC
CASSGQGVSYEQYF
>-|few|TRBV28|15|TRBJ2-2
TGTGCCAGCAGTCCTCCTGAACAGCTCACCGGGGAGCTGTTTTTT
CASSPPEQLTGELFF
>TRBD2|-|TRBV2|16|TRBJ2-3
TGTGCCAGCACTATCGGACTAGCGGGGCCCACAGATACGCAGTATTTT
CASTIGLAGPTDTQYF
>-|-|TRBV27|15|TRBJ2-4
TGTGCCAGCAGTAATCAATTAGGGGTAAAAAACATTCAGTACTTC
CASSNQLGVKNIQYF
>-|-|TRBV28|14|TRBJ2-3
TGTGCCAGCCTCGACAGGGGAGGGGGAGATACGCAGTATTTT
CASLDRGGGDTQYF
>TRBD1|few|TRBV5-1|14|TRBJ2-3
TGCGCCAGCAGCTTAGGACAGGGGTTAGATACGCAGTATTTT
CASSLGQGLDTQYF
>TRBD2|-|TRBV7-9|14|TRBJ2-4
TGTGCCAGCAGCTTAGGGGGAGGGGTGGACATTCAGTACTTC
CASSLGGGVDIQYF
>TRBD1|-|TRBV6-5|13|TRBJ1-1
TGTGCCATTACGGGACAGGGTTGGACTGAAGCTTTCTTT
CAITGQGWTEAFF
>-|-|TRBV6-5|15|TRBJ2-7
TGTGCCAGCAGTTACCTCGGAGGGTCGTCCTCCGAGCAGTACTTC
CASSYLGGSSSEQYF
>TRBD2|-|TRBV7-9|17|TRBJ2-3
TGTGCCAGCAGCTCCCCCGGCGGGGGATATTCCACAGATACGCAGTATTTT
CASSSPGGGYSTDTQYF
>-|-|TRBV9|17|TRBJ2-7
TGTGCCAGCAGCGAGAGCTCCGGGGACCTTCTGGGGGCCGAGCAGTACTTC
CASSESSGDLLGAEQYF
>-|-|TRBV4-1|18|TRBJ2-3
TGCGCCAGCAGCCAACAGTGGGGGACTCCTACTAGCACAGATACGCAGTATTTT
CASSQQWGTPTSTDTQYF
>TRBD1|few|TRBV6-6|16|TRBJ1-5
TGTGCCAGCAGTTACATACAGGGGCCAAGGGATCAGCCCCAGCATTTT
CASSYIQGPRDQPQHF
>TRBD2|-|TRBV5-1|14|TRBJ2-1
TGCGCCAGCAGCTATGCTAGCGGGAACTATGAGCAGTTCTTC
CASSYASGNYEQFF
>-|-|TRBV7-9|14|TRBJ1-5
TGTGCCAGCAGCCCAGGACAGAACAATCAGCCCCAGCATTTT
CASSPGQNNQPQHF
>-|few|TRBV19|13|TRBJ2-5
TGTGCCAGCACCGGTACGGCGGGGGAGACCCAGTACTTC
CASTGTAGETQYF
>TRBD1|few|TRBV28|14|TRBJ1-1
TGTGCCAGCAGGACAGGGGTTTCGAACACTGAAGCTTTCTTT
CASRTGVSNTEAFF
>-|few|TRBV2|12|TRBJ1-4
TGTGCCAGCAGGGGGGCGGGCGAAAAACTGTTTTTT
CASRGAGEKLFF
>-|few|TRBV7-2|13|TRBJ1-2
TGTGCCAGCAGCTTAGCGACAGACTATGGCTACACCTTC
CASSLATDYGYTF
>TRBD1|few|TRBV6-1|13|TRBJ2-3
TGTGCCAGTGTGGACAGGGTAACAGATACGCAGTATTTT
CASVDRVTDTQYF
>TRBD2|few|TRBV11-2|16|TRBJ2-2
TGTGCCAGCAGCTTAGCGGGAGGATTGAACACCGGGGAGCTGTTTTTT
CASSLAGGLNTGELFF
>-|few|TRBV28|12|TRBJ2-7
TGTGCCAGCACGGCGGCAACCTACGAGCAGTACTTC
CASTAATYEQYF
>-|few|TRBV29-1|12|TRBJ2-3
TGCAGCGTTGAAGGACTGCGGGCCCGCTGGTATTTT
CSVEGLRARWYF
>-|-|TRBV29-1|12|TRBJ2-7
TGCAGCGTTGAGACGACAGGCTACGAGCAGTACTTC
CSVETTGYEQYF
>TRBD1|-|TRBV7-2|16|TRBJ2-5
TGTGCCAGCAGCTCGACAGGGGGACCACCTACAGAGACCCAGTACTTC
CASSSTGGPPTETQYF
>TRBD2|few|TRBV6-5|16|TRBJ2-3
TGTGCCAGCAGTTACCACCGCGGGAGAAGCACAGATACGCAGTATTTT
CASSYHRGRSTDTQYF
>-|few|TRBV7-3|14|TRBJ2-1
TGTGCCAGCAGCTCAGGACAGATCAACAATGAGCAGTTCTTC
CASSSGQINNEQFF
>-|-|TRBV27|13|TRBJ2-7
TGTGCCAGCAGCAAGGGACAAATTGCCGAGCAGTACTTC
CASSKGQIAEQYF
>TRBD2|few|TRBV30|14|TRBJ2-1
TGTGCCTGGAGGAGGAGCGGGAGACTAAATGAGCAGTTCTTC
CAWRRSGRLNEQFF